This T cell receptor (beta chain) was found in a study of response to subunit inactivated influenza vaccine. Using its own MiXCR run on the RT-PCR reads, TCRdb lists one record per CDR3 protein. The sample holds a few hundred thousand distinct CDR3 sequences, 9% to 15% seen once. The CDR3 runs 15 residues. Germline assignment: CDR1 SGHRS and CDR2 YFSETQ. V lost 5 bases and J 0 bases, leaving 15 bases between the germline ends. This clonotype came up once. Its specificity is unknown. Study conclusions and caveats: Authors proposed each seasonal influenza vaccination draws in few new T cells.

Material: non-naive T cells sorted from PBMCs, obtained 14 days before vaccination. The rearrangement uses TRBV5-1 and TRBJ2-7, with D perhaps TRBD1 (6 bases). The sequence was obtained from a man aged 45-65 years who received an inactivated influenza vaccine. As DNA, the CDR3 is TGCGCCAGCAGGACAGGACAAACGAGCTCCTACGAGCAGTACTTC. It yields the protein CASRTGQTSSYEQYF.